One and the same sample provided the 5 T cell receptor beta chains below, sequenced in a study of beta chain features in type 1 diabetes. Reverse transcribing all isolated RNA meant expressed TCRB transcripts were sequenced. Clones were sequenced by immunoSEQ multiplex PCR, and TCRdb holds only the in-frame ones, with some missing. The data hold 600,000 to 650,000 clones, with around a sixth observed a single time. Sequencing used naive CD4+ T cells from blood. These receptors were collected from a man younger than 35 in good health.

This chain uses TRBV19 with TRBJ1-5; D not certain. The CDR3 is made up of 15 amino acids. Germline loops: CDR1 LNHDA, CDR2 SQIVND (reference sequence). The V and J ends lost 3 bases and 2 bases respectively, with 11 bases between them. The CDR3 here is CASSIFPSGNQPQHF. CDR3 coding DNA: TGTGCCAGTAGTATTTTCCCCTCCGGCAATCAGCCCCAGCATTTT.

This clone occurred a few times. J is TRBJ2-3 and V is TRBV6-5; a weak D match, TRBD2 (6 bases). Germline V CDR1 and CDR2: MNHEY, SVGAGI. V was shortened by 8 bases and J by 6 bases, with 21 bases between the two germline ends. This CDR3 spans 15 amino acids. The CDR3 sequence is CASLQGGAGADTQYF. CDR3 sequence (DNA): TGTGCCAGCTTACAAGGAGGGGCAGGAGCTGATACGCAGTATTTT.

CDR3 loop: CASSTGGASRHEQFF. The CDR3 DNA reads as TGTGCCAGTAGTACCGGGGGGGCAAGTCGTCATGAGCAGTTCTTC. The chain is built from TRBV19 and TRBJ2-1, with TRBD2 identical over 8 bases. The V and J ends lost 4 bases and 8 bases, in that order; junction bases with no gene match: 10. CDR3 size: 15 residues. Germline CDR1 is LNHDA and CDR2 is SQIVND (reference sequence).

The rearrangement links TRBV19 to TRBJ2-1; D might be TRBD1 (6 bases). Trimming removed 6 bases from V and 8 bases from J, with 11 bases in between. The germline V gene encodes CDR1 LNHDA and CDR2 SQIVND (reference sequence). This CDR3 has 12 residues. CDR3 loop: CASSRRGDEQFF. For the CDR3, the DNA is TGTGCCAGTAGCCGCAGGGGCGATGAGCAGTTCTTC.

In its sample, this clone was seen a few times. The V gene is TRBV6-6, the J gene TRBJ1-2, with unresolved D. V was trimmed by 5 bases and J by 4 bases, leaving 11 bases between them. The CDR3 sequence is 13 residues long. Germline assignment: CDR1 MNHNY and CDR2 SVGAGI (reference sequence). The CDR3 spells CASSPQEIYGYTF. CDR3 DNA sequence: TGTGCCAGCAGTCCTCAGGAGATCTATGGCTACACCTTC.